The next 28 T cell receptor beta chains were all read from a single sample in a study of CD8 T cells in ankylosing spondylitis. TCRdb ran MiXCR on the 5' RACE reads and lists one entry per CDR3 protein. The sample lists 150,000 or so distinct CDR3 sequences, 9.5% to 13% occurring once. Material: blood, either unsorted or a sorted T cell fraction (not recorded which). These receptor sequences come from a male donor with ankylosing spondylitis or in good health (not recorded which).

This clonotype was found many times. V usage is TRBV5-1 and J usage is TRBJ2-3; D uncertain. The CDR3 consists of 13 residues. CDR1 and CDR2 from the germline V gene are SGHRS and YFSETQ. Between the trimmed V and J ends, which lost 2 bases and 3 bases, there was a span of 7 bases. The CDR3, as DNA: TGCGCCAGCAGCTTTTCTGGGACAGATACGCAGTATTTT. Encoded protein: CASSFSGTDTQYF.

This clonotype was counted many times. The rearrangement uses TRBV7-2 and TRBJ2-1; 7 nucleotides line up with TRBD2. Germline assignment: CDR1 SGHTA and CDR2 FQGNSA. V shed 7 bases, J shed 5 bases, and the junction held 17 bases outside the gene matches. CDR3 length: 17 amino acids. CDR3 amino acids: CASTYYRGEAFNNEQFF. The DNA of the CDR3 is TGTGCCAGCACCTACTACCGGGGGGAGGCCTTTAACAATGAGCAGTTCTTC.

This clonotype was counted ten times or more. CDR3 region: CASSPWTGPTSGANVLTF. CDR3 DNA: TGTGCCAGCAGCCCCTGGACAGGGCCAACCTCTGGGGCCAACGTCCTGACTTTC. This rearrangement joins TRBV7-6 to TRBJ2-6; 8 positions agree with TRBD1. This CDR3 spans 18 amino acids. Germline CDR1 reads SGHVS; CDR2 reads FNYEAQ. J lost 0 bases, V lost 5 bases, and 9 bases had no gene match.

This clonotype was recorded at least ten times. This chain joins TRBV20-1 and TRBJ2-1; no firm D call. CDR1 and CDR2 from the germline V gene are DFQATT and SNEGSKA (reference sequence). V was trimmed by 3 bases and J by 5 bases, leaving 5 bases between them. The CDR3 has 11 amino acids. CDR3 nucleotides: TGCAGTGCTAGGGGTGACAATGAGCAGTTCTTC. This encodes CSARGDNEQFF.

This clonotype has at least ten counts. The chain is built from TRBV20-1 and TRBJ2-1; 10 bases agree with TRBD1. Germline V CDR1 and CDR2: DFQATT, SNEGSKA (reference sequence). V was pared by 5 bases and J by 8 bases, with 6 bases of the junction left unmatched. The length of the CDR3 is 13 residues. The DNA for the CDR3 is TGCAGTGCTGACAGGGGGCAGCACGATGAGCAGTTCTTC. It yields the protein CSADRGQHDEQFF.

This clonotype was seen repeatedly, ten times or more. This chain joins TRBV24-1 and TRBJ2-2; no firm D call. CDR1 is KGHDR, CDR2 SFDVKD, per germline. Trimming left V 2 bases short and J 9 bases short, with 6 bases between. The CDR3 is 12 residues long. The CDR3 region is CATSDSDRELFF. The CDR3 region has the DNA TGTGCCACCAGTGATTCTGACAGGGAGCTGTTTTTT.

This clonotype was seen a handful of times. The chain links TRBV3-1 to TRBJ2-2; no reliable D call. Germline lookup yields CDR1 LGHDT and CDR2 YNNKEL (reference sequence). Trimming took 1 base from V and 1 from J, leaving 13 bases between them. CDR3 length equals 17 residues. CDR3 loop: CASSQVLRQLNTGELFF. For the CDR3, the DNA is TGTGCCAGCAGCCAAGTTTTAAGGCAGTTGAACACCGGGGAGCTGTTTTTT.

This clonotype was counted many times. The DNA for the CDR3 is TGCAGTGCTAGAGATCCTAGCGGCCCCTACAATGAGCAGTTCTTC. Protein: CSARDPSGPYNEQFF. The rearrangement links TRBV20-1 to TRBJ2-1, with 7 bases that match TRBD2. J was trimmed by 2 bases and V by 0 bases; bases with no gene match: 4. Germline CDR1 is DFQATT and CDR2 is SNEGSKA (reference sequence). This CDR3 contains 15 residues.

This clonotype has more than one count but fewer than ten. The chain couples TRBV10-3 to TRBJ2-1; 8 nucleotides match TRBD1. The V gene's germline CDR1 is ENHRY and CDR2 SYGVKD. V lost 3 bases and J lost 12; bases outside the gene matches: 1. This CDR3 spans 11 amino acids. For the CDR3, the DNA is TGTGCCATCAGTGAAGGACAGGGGCAGTTCTTC. Translated, it gives CAISEGQGQFF.

This clonotype was counted at least ten times. The rearrangement joins TRBV6-1 to TRBJ1-1; D possibly corresponds to TRBD1 (5 bases). Trimming cost V 8 bases and J 4 bases, with 26 bases left between them. Germline V gene sequence: CDR1 MNHNS, CDR2 SASEGT. CDR3 size: 17 residues. For the CDR3, the DNA is TGTGCCAGCTGGAACCCAAGGGGAACCGGGAGGAGCACTGAAGCTTTCTTT. Protein product: CASWNPRGTGRSTEAFF.

Many counts were recorded for this clonotype. The V gene is TRBV12-3 or TRBV12-4, the J gene TRBJ2-7; no clear D gene. The V end was cut by 1 base, the J end by 5 bases, with 3 bases between. The CDR3 spans 11 residues. The CDR3 loop reads CASSLDHEQYF. Written as DNA, the CDR3 is TGTGCCAGCAGTTTAGACCACGAGCAGTACTTC.

This clonotype was observed many times. J is TRBJ2-3 and V is TRBV5-1; D uncertain. The V end lost 0 bases, the J end lost 4 bases, and 15 bases lay between the germline ends. Germline V gives CDR1 SGHRS, CDR2 YFSETQ. The CDR3 covers 16 residues. DNA of the CDR3: TGCGCCAGCAGCTTGGCCGTGGTGGGAACCGCAGATACGCAGTATTTT. It encodes CASSLAVVGTADTQYF.

This clonotype appeared many times. This rearrangement joins TRBV12-3 or TRBV12-4 to TRBJ1-3; weak D call: TRBD1 (5 bases). Trimming shortened V by 8 bases and J by 0 bases, and 11 bases separated the two germline ends. This CDR3 spans 14 amino acids. This CDR3 is CASLSGSSGNTIYF. The CDR3, as DNA: TGTGCCAGCCTATCAGGGAGCTCTGGAAACACCATATATTTT.

This clonotype was counted only a few times. This chain links TRBV5-5 with TRBJ1-6; 9 positions match TRBD1. The CDR3 covers 15 residues. Germline loops: CDR1 SGHKS, CDR2 YYEKEE (reference sequence). The V segment lost 4 bases and the J segment 6 bases; nucleotides outside the gene matches: 5. The CDR3 DNA sequence: TGTGCCAGCAGCAGGGACAGGGATTTTAATTCACCCCTCCACTTT. Protein product: CASSRDRDFNSPLHF. The complete variable domain, with remaining parts taken from reference TRBV5-5 and TRBJ1-6, reads DAGVTQSPTHLIKTRGQQVTLRCSPISGHKSVSWYQQVLGQGPQFIFQYYEKEERGRGNFPDRFSARQFPNYSSELNVNALLLGDSALYLCASSRDRDFNSPLHFGNGTRLTVT.

The CDR3 is CASSPGGAGELFF. CDR3 nucleotide sequence: TGTGCCAGCAGCCCCGGCGGGGCCGGGGAGCTGTTTTTT. This chain links TRBV11-3 with TRBJ2-2, with D possibly matching TRBD2 (6 bases). Trimming took 5 bases from V and 6 from J, leaving 10 bases between them. Germline V gene data show CDR1 as SGHNT and CDR2 as YENEEA. This CDR3 spans 13 amino acids.

This clonotype was seen many times. The V call is TRBV20-1, the J call TRBJ1-5; D call uncertain. The CDR3 extends over 12 amino acids. Germline V CDR1 and CDR2: DFQATT, SNEGSKA (reference sequence). Between the trimmed V and J ends, which lost 3 bases and 4 bases, there was a span of 7 bases. CDR3 bases: TGCAGTGCTAGGTGGGGTAATCAGCCCCAGCATTTT. Translated: CSARWGNQPQHF.

This clonotype was recorded many times. The chain has TRBV5-1 and TRBJ2-3; 10 bases line up with TRBD2. Germline V gene lookup returns CDR1 SGHRS and CDR2 YFSETQ. V lost 0 bases and J lost 12; bases outside the gene matches: 7. The CDR3 runs to 14 residues. The CDR3 here is CASSLVASGSEQYF. The CDR3 nucleotides are TGCGCCAGCAGCTTGGTCGCTAGCGGGAGTGAACAGTATTTT.

This chain uses TRBV7-6 with TRBJ2-1; weak D call: TRBD2 (6 bases). The CDR3 has 15 amino acids. Trimming took off 4 bases at V and 2 bases at J, with 12 bases between the two ends. Germline-derived CDR1 and CDR2 are SGHVS and FNYEAQ. The CDR3 region is CASSSRRGTYNEQFF. The CDR3 DNA reads TGTGCCAGCAGCTCCAGGAGGGGCACCTACAATGAGCAGTTCTTC.

This clonotype has a count of ten or more. This rearrangement joins TRBV3-1 to TRBJ1-1; no clear D gene. The CDR3 runs to 14 residues. Germline V lookup: CDR1 LGHDT, CDR2 YNNKEL (reference sequence). V lost 2 bases and J lost 1, with 8 bases in between. The CDR3 DNA reads TGTGCCAGCAGCCAATCTGGGCAGAACACTGAAGCTTTCTTT. Its translation is CASSQSGQNTEAFF.

This clonotype was detected ten times or more. This sequence joins TRBV20-1 and TRBJ1-1; tentatively, D is TRBD1 (6 bases). The CDR3 has 16 residues. Germline assignment: CDR1 DFQATT and CDR2 SNEGSKA (reference sequence). Trimming cost V 0 bases and J 1 base, with 15 bases left between them. The CDR3 DNA reads TGCAGTGCTAGAGATCAGGGGCGTATGGGGAACACTGAAGCTTTCTTT. This gives the protein CSARDQGRMGNTEAFF.

This clonotype was seen more than once but under ten times. This sequence joins TRBV4-2 and TRBJ2-3, with TRBD2 identical over 7 bases. Germline V gene data show CDR1 as LGHNA and CDR2 as YNFKEQ. V was clipped by 0 bases and J by 3 bases; unmatched bases: 3. This CDR3 region has 15 residues. The CDR3 DNA reads as TGTGCCAGCAGCCAAGAAGGGAGGGAAACAGATACGCAGTATTTT. This sequence encodes CASSQEGRETDTQYF.

This sequence joins TRBV24-1 and TRBJ2-5; D might be TRBD1 (6 bases). The germline CDR1 and CDR2 sequences are KGHDR and SFDVKD. V lost 7 bases and J 2 bases, leaving 10 bases between the germline ends. The CDR3 has 13 residues. CDR3 DNA: TGTGCCACCAGATTAGGACAGCAAGAGACCCAGTACTTC. Protein product: CATRLGQQETQYF.

This clonotype was seen more than once but under ten times. V is TRBV3-1 and J is TRBJ2-1; 7 bases agree with TRBD1. This CDR3 has 17 residues. The germline gives CDR1 LGHDT, CDR2 YNNKEL (reference sequence). Trimming cost V 5 bases and J 0 bases; bases outside gene matches: 10. Here the CDR3 DNA reads TGTGCCAGCAGCGTTAGCAGGGGGTCGAGCTCCTACAATGAGCAGTTCTTC. This gives the protein CASSVSRGSSSYNEQFF.

This clonotype came up many times. The V call is TRBV4-3, the J call TRBJ1-2, with unresolved D. CDR1 is LGHNA, CDR2 YSLEER, per germline. This CDR3 has 15 amino acids. Trimming took off 0 bases at V and 7 bases at J, with 15 bases between the two ends. The CDR3 loop reads CASSQEALLNGGYTF. CDR3 bases: TGCGCCAGCAGCCAAGAAGCACTCCTAAACGGTGGCTACACCTTC.

The gene calls are TRBV9 and TRBJ1-4, with D tentatively TRBD1 (5 bases). The germline gives CDR1 SGDLS, CDR2 YYNGEE. The CDR3 length is 14 residues. Trimming took off 0 bases at V and 8 bases at J, with 11 bases between the two ends. The chain's CDR3 is CASSVAGVGEKLFF. Here the CDR3 DNA reads TGTGCCAGCAGCGTAGCGGGGGTCGGAGAAAAACTGTTTTTT.

At least ten counts were recorded for this clonotype. This chain connects TRBV10-3 to TRBJ2-3; no clear D. Per the germline V gene, CDR1 is ENHRY and CDR2 is SYGVKD. This CDR3 has 11 residues. V shed 6 bases and J shed 3 bases, with 4 bases lying between them. As DNA, the CDR3 is TGTGCCATCAGCATAACAGATACGCAGTATTTT. Residues: CAISITDTQYF.

In this sample, this clonotype turned up many times. This chain connects TRBV6-5 to TRBJ1-4; TRBD1 aligns across 9 bases. Trimming removed 2 bases from V and 3 bases from J; junction bases left unmatched: 7. Per germline, CDR1 MNHEY and CDR2 SVGAGI. This CDR3 contains 17 residues. The CDR3 coding sequence is TGTGCCAGCAGTTACAACCACAGGGGGCGAGCTAATGAAAAACTGTTTTTT. This encodes CASSYNHRGRANEKLFF.

This clonotype was seen many times. This sequence joins TRBV12-3 or TRBV12-4 and TRBJ1-5; tentatively, D is TRBD1 (6 bases). V shed 6 bases and J shed 7 bases, with 16 bases lying between them. The CDR3 length is 14 residues. CDR3 nucleotide sequence: TGTGCCAGCAGCCGAACAGGGACTTGGCAGCCCCAGCATTTT. Translating gives CASSRTGTWQPQHF.